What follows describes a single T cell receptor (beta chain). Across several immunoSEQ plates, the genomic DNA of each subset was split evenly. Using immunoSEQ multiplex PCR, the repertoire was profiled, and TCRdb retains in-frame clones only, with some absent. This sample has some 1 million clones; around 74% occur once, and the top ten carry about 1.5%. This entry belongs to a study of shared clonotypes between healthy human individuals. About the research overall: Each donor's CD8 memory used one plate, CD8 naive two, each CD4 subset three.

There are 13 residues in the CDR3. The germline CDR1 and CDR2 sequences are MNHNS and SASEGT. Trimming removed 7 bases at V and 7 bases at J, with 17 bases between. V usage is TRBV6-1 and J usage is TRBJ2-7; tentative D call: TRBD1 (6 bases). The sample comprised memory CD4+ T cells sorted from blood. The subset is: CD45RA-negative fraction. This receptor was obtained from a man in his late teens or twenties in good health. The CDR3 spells CASTDFRGGEQYF. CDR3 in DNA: TGTGCCAGCACTGACTTCAGGGGCGGGGAGCAGTACTTC.